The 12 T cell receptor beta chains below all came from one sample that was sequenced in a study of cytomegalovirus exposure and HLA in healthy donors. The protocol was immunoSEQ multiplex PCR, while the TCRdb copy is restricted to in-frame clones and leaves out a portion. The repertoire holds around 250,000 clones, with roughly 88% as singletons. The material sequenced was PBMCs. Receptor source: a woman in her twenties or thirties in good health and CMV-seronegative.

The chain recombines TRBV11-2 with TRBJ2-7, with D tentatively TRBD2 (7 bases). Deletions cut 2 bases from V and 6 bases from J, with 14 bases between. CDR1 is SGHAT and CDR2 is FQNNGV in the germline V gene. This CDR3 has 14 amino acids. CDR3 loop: CASSLKGGLGEQYF. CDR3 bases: TGTGCCAGCAGCTTAAAGGGGGGGCTCGGCGAGCAGTACTTC.

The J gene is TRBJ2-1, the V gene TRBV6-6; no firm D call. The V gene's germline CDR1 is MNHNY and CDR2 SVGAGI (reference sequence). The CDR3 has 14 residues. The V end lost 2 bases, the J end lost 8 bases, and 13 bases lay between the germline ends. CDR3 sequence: CASSYSSWSHEQFF. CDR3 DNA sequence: TGTGCCAGCAGTTACAGTAGCTGGAGTCATGAGCAGTTCTTC.

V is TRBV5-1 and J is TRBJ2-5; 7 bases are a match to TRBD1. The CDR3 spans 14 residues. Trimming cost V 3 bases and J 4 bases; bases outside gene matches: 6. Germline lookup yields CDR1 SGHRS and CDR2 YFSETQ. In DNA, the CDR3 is TGCGCCAGCAGCTGGACCAGGGGGTTAGAGACCCAGTACTTC. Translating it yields CASSWTRGLETQYF.

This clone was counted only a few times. Here the CDR3 reads CASSSRDSLSYGYTF. In DNA, the CDR3 is TGTGCCAGCAGTAGCCGGGACAGTCTATCTTATGGCTACACCTTC. The V and J genes are TRBV27 and TRBJ1-2; 7 nucleotides match TRBD1. Germline V gene data show CDR1 as MNHEY and CDR2 as SMNVEV (reference sequence). This CDR3 has 15 residues. With V trimmed by 5 bases and J by 5 bases, 11 bases remained unmatched.

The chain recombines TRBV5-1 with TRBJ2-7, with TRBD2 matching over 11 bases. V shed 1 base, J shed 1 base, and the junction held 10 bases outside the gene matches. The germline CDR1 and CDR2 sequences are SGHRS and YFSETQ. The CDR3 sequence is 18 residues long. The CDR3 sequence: CASSLLLAGGSRSYEQYF. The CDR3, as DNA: TGCGCCAGCAGCTTGCTTCTAGCGGGAGGTAGCCGGTCCTACGAGCAGTACTTC.

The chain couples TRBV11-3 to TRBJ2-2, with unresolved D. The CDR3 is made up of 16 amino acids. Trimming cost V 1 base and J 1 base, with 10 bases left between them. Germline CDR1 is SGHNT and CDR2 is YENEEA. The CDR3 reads CASSLGAPLNTGELFF. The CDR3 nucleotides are TGTGCCAGCAGCTTAGGTGCCCCTTTGAACACCGGGGAGCTGTTTTTT.

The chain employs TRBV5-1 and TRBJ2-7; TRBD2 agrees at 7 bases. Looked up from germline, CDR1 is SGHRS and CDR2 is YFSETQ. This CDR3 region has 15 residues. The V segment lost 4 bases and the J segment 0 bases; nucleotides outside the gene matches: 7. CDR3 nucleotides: TGCGCCAGCAGCCTCCCCCCGGGGGGCTCCTACGAGCAGTACTTC. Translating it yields CASSLPPGGSYEQYF.

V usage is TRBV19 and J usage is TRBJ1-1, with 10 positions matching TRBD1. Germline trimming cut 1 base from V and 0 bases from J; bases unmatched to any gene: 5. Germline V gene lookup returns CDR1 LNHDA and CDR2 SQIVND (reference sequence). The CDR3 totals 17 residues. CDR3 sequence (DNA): TGTGCCAGTAGTATAGGGACAGGGGGAGGAATGAACACTGAAGCTTTCTTT. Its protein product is CASSIGTGGGMNTEAFF. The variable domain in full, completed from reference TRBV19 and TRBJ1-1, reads DGGITQSPKYLFRKEGQNVTLSCEQNLNHDAMYWYRQDPGQGLRLIYYSQIVNDFQKGDIAEGYSVSREKKESFPLTVTSAQKNPTAFYLCASSIGTGGGMNTEAFFGQGTRLTVV.

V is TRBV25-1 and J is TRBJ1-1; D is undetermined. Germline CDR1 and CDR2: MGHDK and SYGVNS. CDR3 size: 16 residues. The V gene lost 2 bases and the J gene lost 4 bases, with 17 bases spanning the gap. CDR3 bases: TGTGCCAGCAGTGAACCGGACGGTAAGGGTGGCACTGAAGCTTTCTTT. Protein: CASSEPDGKGGTEAFF. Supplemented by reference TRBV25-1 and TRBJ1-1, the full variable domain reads EADIYQTPRYLVIGTGKKITLECSQTMGHDKMYWYQQDPGMELHLIHYSYGVNSTEKGDLSSESTVSRIRTEHFPLTLESARPSHTSQYLCASSEPDGKGGTEAFFGQGTRLTVV.

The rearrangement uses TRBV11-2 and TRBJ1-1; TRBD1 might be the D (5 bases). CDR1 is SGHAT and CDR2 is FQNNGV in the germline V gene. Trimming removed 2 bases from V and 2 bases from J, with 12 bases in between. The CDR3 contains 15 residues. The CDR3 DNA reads TGTGCCAGCAGCTTAATTACAGGAGTTAACACTGAAGCTTTCTTT. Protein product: CASSLITGVNTEAFF.

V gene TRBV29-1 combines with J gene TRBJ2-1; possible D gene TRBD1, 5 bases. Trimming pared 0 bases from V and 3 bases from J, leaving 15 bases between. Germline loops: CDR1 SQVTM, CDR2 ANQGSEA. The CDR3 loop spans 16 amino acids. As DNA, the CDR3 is TGCAGCGTTGAAGATATGACAGCTCTTTACTACAATGAGCAGTTCTTC. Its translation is CSVEDMTALYYNEQFF.

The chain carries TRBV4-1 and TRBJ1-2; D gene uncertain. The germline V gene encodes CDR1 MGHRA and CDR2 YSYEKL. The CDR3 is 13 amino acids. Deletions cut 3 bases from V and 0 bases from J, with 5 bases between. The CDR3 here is CASSQASNYGYTF. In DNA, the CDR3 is TGCGCCAGCAGCCAGGCTTCTAACTATGGCTACACCTTC.